The T cell receptor beta chain described here comes from a study of T cell repertoires in cytomegalovirus infection. Study-level information: Recently described HLA-C-restricted plus well-studied HLA-B-restricted CMV epitopes were used. Indications of both CMV infection and matching HLA type were provided by public TCR beta signatures. Study-wide findings and caveats: The study found HLA-C-restricted CMV-specific TCR beta clonotypes dominating the ex vivo response. Individuals carrying CMV plus the relevant HLA were identified by cumulative frequency of public TCR beta families.

TCRdb itself ran the reads through MiXCR, one entry per CDR3 protein. The sample records tens of thousands of distinct CDR3 sequences, roughly 19% being singletons. With respect to this clonotype: As yet, its antigen is unknown.

Trimming pared 6 bases from V and 2 bases from J, leaving 13 bases between. The length of the CDR3 is 14 residues. The specimen was CD8+ T cells from cultured PBMCs, collected from culture after CMV antigen stimulation. The chain has TRBV12-3 or TRBV12-4 and TRBJ1-2, with a tentative D call TRBD1 (6 bases). The sequence was obtained from a human donor in good health (CMV status not recorded). Some clones in this sample may be carry-over from other donors' samples. The CDR3 DNA reads as TGTGCCAGCAGGCTACAGGGTTCGAACTATGGCTACACCTTC. Translated, it gives CASRLQGSNYGYTF.